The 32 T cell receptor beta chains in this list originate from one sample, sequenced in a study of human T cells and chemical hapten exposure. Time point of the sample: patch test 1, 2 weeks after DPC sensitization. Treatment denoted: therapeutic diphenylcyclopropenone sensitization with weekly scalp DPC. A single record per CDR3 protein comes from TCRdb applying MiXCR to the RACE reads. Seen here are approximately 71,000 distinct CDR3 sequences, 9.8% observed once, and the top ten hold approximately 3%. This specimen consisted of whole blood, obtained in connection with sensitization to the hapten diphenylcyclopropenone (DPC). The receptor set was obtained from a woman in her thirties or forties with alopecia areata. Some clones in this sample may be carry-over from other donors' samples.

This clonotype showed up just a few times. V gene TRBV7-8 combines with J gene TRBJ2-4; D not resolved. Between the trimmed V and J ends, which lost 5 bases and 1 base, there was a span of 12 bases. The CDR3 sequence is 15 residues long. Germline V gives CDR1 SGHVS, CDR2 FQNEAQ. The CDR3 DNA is TGTGCCAGCAGCCTACGGGCTGAGGCCAAAAACATTCAGTACTTC. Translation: CASSLRAEAKNIQYF.

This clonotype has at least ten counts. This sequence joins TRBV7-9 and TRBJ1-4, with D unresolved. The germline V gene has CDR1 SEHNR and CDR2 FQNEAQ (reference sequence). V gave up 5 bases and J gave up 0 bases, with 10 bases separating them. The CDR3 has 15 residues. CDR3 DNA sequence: TGTGCCAGCAGCCCTTCGGGTGCAACTAATGAAAAACTGTTTTTT. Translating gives CASSPSGATNEKLFF.

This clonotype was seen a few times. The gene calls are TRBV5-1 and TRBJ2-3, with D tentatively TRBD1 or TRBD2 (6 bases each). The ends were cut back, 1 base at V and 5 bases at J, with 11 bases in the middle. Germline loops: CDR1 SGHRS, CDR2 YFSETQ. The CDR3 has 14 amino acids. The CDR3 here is CASSLTGAQDTQYF. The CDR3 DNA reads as TGCGCCAGCAGCTTGACGGGGGCCCAAGATACGCAGTATTTT.

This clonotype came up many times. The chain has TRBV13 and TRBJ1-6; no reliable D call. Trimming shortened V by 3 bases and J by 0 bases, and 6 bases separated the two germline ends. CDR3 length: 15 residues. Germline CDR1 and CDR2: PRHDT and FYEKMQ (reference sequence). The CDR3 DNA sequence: TGTGCCAGCAGCTTCGAGAGCTCCTATAATTCACCCCTCCACTTT. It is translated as CASSFESSYNSPLHF.

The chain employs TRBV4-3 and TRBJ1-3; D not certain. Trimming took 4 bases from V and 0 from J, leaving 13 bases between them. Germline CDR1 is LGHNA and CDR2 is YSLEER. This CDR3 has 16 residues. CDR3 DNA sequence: TGCGCCAGCAGCCTTGAGCCAGGAGCCTCTGGAAACACCATATATTTT. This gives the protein CASSLEPGASGNTIYF.

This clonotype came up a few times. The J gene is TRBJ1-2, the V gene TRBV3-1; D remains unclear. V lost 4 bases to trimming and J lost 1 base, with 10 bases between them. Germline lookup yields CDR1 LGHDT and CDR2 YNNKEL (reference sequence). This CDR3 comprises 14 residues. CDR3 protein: CASSPGILNYGYTF. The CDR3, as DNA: TGTGCCAGCAGCCCCGGTATCCTTAACTATGGCTACACCTTC.

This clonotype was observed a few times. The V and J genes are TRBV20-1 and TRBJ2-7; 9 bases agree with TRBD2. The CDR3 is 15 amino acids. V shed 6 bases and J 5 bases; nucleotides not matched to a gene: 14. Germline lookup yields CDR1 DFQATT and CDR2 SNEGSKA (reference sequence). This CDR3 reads CSASRSAGGPHEQYF. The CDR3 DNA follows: TGCAGTGCCTCCCGTTCTGCGGGGGGGCCCCACGAGCAGTACTTC.

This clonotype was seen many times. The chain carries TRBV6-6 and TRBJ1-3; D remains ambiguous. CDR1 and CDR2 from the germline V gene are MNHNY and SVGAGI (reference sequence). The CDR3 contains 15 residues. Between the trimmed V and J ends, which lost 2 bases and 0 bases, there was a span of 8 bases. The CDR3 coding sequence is TGTGCCAGCAGTTACGCCGGGAGCTCTGGAAACACCATATATTTT. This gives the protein CASSYAGSSGNTIYF.

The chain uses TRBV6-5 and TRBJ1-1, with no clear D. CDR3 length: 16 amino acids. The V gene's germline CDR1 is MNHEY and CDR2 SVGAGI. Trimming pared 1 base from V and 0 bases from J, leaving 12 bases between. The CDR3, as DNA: TGTGCCAGCAGTTACTTGGTGGGCAGCTTGAACACTGAAGCTTTCTTT. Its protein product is CASSYLVGSLNTEAFF.

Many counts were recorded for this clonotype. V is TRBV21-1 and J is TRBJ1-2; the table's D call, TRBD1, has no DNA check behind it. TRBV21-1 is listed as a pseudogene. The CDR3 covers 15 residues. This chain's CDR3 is CASSPGGGPYYGYTF. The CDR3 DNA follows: TGTGCCAGCAGCCCCGGGGGCGGGCCTTACTATGGCTACACCTTC.

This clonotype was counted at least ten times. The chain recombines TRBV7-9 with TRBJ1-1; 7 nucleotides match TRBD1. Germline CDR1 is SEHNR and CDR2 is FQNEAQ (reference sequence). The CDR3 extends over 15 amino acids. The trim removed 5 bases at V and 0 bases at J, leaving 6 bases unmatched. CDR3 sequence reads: CASSPWGQLNTEAFF. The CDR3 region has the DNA TGTGCCAGCAGCCCTTGGGGACAGCTGAACACTGAAGCTTTCTTT.

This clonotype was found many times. CDR3 nucleotides: TGTGCCAGCAGCCCGGGCCCGGACAATGGCTACACCTTC. Translation: CASSPGPDNGYTF. The rearrangement links TRBV7-9 to TRBJ1-2; tentatively, D is TRBD1 (5 bases). Germline assignment: CDR1 SEHNR and CDR2 FQNEAQ (reference sequence). This CDR3 has 13 amino acids. Trimming stripped 5 bases from V and 6 bases from J, with 13 bases between.

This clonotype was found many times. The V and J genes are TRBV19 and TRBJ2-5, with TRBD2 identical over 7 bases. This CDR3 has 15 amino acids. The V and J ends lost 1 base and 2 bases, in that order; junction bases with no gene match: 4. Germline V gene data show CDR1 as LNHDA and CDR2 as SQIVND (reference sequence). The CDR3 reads CASSIATSLQETQYF. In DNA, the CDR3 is TGTGCCAGTAGTATAGCGACTAGCCTACAAGAGACCCAGTACTTC.

CDR3 bases: TGTGCCAGCAGCCCAAAGGTACAGGGAAATCAGCCCCAGCATTTT. Encoded protein: CASSPKVQGNQPQHF. The rearrangement uses TRBV6-5 and TRBJ1-5; D might be TRBD1 (6 bases). Trimming left V 6 bases short and J 4 bases short, with 16 bases between. The CDR3 consists of 15 residues. From germline, CDR1 is MNHEY and CDR2 SVGAGI.

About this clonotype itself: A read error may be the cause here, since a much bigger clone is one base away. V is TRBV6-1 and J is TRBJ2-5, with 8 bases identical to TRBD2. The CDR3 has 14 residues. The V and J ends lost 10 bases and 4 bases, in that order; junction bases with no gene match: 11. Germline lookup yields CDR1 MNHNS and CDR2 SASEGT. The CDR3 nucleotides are TGTGCCACCGGGGGAGCGGGGGTCCTAGAGACCCAGTACTTC. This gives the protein CATGGAGVLETQYF.

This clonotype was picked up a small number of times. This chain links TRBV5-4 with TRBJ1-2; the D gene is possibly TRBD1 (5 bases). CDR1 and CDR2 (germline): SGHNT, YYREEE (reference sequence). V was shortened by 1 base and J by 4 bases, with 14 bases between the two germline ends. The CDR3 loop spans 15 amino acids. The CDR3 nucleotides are TGTGCCAGCAGCTTGTTGGGGGGAGATAGCTATGGCTACACCTTC. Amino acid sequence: CASSLLGGDSYGYTF.

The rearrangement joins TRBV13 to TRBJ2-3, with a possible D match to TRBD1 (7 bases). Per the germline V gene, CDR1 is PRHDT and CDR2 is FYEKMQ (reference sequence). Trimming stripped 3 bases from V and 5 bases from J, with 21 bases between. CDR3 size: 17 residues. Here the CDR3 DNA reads TGTGCCAGCAGCTTTTCGTACAGGGGTGGGGGGAGAGATACGCAGTATTTT. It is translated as CASSFSYRGGGRDTQYF.

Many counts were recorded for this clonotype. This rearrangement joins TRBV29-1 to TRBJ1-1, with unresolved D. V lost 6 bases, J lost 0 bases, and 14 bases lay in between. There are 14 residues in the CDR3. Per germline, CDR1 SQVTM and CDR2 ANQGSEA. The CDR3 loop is CSVPRFGVNTEAFF. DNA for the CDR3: TGCAGCGTCCCCAGGTTCGGGGTGAACACTGAAGCTTTCTTT.

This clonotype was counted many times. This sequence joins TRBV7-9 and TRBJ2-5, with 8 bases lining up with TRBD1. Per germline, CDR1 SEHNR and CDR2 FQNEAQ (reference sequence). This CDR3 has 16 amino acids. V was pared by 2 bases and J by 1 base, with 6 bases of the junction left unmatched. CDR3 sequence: CASSLPPGQVQETQYF. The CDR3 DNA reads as TGTGCCAGCAGCTTACCGCCGGGACAGGTCCAAGAGACCCAGTACTTC.

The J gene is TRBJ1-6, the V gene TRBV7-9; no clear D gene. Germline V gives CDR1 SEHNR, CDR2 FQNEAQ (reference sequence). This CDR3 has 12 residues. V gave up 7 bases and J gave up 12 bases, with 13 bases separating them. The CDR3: CASIQGPGPLHF. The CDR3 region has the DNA TGTGCCAGCATCCAAGGCCCCGGACCCCTCCACTTT. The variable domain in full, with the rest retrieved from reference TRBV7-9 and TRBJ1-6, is DTGVSQNPRHKITKRGQNVTFRCDPISEHNRLYWYRQTLGQGPEFLTYFQNEAQLEKSRLLSDRFSAERPKGSFSTLEIQRTEQGDSAMYLCASIQGPGPLHFGNGTRLTVT.

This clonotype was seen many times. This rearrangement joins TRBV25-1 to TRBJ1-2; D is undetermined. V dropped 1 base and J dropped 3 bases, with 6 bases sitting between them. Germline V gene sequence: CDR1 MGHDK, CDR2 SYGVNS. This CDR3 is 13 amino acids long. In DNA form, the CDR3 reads TGTGCCAGCAGTGAATCTATGGACTATGGCTACACCTTC. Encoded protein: CASSESMDYGYTF.

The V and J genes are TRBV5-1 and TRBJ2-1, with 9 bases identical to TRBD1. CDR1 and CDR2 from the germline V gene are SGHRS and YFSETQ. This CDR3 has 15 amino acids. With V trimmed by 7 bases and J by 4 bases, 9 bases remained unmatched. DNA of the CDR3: TGCGCCAGCCGACCGGGACAGGGCTATTACAATGAGCAGTTCTTC. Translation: CASRPGQGYYNEQFF.

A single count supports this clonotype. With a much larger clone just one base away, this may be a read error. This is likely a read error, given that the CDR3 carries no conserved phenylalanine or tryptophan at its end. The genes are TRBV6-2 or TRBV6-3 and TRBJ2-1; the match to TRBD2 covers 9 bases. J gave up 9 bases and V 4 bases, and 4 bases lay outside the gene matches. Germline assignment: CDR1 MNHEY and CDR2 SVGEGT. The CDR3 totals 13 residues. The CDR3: CASSFLAGVEQFL. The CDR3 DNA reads TGTGCCAGCAGTTTCTTAGCGGGGGTTGAGCAGTTCCTC.

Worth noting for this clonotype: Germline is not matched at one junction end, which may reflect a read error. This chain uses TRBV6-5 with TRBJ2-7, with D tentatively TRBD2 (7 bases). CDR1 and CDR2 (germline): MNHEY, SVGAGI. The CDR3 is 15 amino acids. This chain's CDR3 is CASSYLGGASLQQWF. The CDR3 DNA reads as TGTGCCAGCAGTTACCTAGGGGGGGCTAGCCTCCAGCAGTGGTTC.

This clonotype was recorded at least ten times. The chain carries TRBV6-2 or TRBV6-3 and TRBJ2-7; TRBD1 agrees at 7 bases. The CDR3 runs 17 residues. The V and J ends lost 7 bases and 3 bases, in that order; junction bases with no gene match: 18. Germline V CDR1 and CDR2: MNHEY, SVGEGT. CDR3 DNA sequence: TGTGCCAGCACCAAAAACCACATGGGGACAGTGATCTACGAGCAGTACTTC. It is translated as CASTKNHMGTVIYEQYF.

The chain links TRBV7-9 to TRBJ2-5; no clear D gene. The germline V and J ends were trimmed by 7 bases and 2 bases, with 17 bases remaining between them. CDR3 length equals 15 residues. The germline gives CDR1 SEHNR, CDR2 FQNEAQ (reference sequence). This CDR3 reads CASIPRSGSQETQYF. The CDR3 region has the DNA TGTGCCAGCATCCCTCGATCGGGCAGTCAAGAGACCCAGTACTTC.

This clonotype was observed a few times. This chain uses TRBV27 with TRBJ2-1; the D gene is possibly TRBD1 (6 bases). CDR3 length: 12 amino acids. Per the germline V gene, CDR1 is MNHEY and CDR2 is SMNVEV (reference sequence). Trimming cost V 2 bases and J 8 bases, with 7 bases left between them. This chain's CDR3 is CASSLAGDEQFF. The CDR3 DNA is TGTGCCAGCAGTTTAGCAGGGGATGAGCAGTTCTTC.

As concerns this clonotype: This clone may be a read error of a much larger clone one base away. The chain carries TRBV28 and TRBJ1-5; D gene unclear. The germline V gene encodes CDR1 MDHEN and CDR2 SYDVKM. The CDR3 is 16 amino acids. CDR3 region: CASSTPPGVSNQTQHF. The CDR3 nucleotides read TGTGCCAGCAGTACCCCTCCCGGGGTCAGCAATCAGACCCAGCATTTT.

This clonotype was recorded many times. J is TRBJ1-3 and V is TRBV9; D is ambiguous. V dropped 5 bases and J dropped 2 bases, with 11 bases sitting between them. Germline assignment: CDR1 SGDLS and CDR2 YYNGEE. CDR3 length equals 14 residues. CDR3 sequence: CASSAGPTGNTIYF. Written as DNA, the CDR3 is TGTGCCAGCAGTGCCGGGCCTACTGGAAACACCATATATTTT.

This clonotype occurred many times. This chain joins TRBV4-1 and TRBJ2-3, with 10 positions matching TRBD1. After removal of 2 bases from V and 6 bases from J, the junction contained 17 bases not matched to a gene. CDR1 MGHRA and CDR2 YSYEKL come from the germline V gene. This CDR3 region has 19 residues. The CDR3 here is CASSQTPGQGFGVLDTQYF. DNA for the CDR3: TGCGCCAGCAGCCAAACACCGGGACAGGGGTTCGGAGTCTTGGATACGCAGTATTTT.

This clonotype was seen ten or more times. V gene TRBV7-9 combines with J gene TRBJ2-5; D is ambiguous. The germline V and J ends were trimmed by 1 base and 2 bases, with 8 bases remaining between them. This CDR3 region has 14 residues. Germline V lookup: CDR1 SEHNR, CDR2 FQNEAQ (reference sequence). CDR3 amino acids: CASSLGQHQETQYF. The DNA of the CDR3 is TGTGCCAGCAGCTTAGGGCAGCATCAAGAGACCCAGTACTTC.

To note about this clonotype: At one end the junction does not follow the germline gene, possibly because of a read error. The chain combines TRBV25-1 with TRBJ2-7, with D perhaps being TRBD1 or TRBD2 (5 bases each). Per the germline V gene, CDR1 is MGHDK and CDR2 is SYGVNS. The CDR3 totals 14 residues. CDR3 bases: TGTGCCAGCAGTCAACGGGACGGCGTCTACGAGCGGTACTTC. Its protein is CASSQRDGVYERYF.